The 32 T cell receptor beta chains below come from one sample, sequenced in a study of glioma-infiltrating T cells after dendritic cell vaccination. Specified time point: after dendritic cell vaccination, including at tumor progression/relapse. Using immunoSEQ multiplex PCR, the repertoire was profiled, and TCRdb retains in-frame clones only, with some absent. The table includes some 78,000 clones, 85% detected once. Sequenced here: blood, sampled after dendritic cell vaccination. All receptors derive from a human donor with glioblastoma.

The rearrangement links TRBV28 to TRBJ1-2, with TRBD1 matching 7 bases. Germline lookup yields CDR1 MDHEN and CDR2 SYDVKM. The CDR3 contains 17 residues. Trimming cost V 4 bases and J 7 bases; bases outside gene matches: 18. The CDR3, as DNA: TGTGCCAGCAGTTCACCCGGGTGGGGACAGCGGGAGCCTGGCTACACCTTC. Its translation: CASSSPGWGQREPGYTF.

As DNA, the CDR3 is TGCGCCAGCAGCTTGGGGGCGACAGTCTATGGCTACACCTTC. This translates into CASSLGATVYGYTF. V and J are TRBV5-1 and TRBJ1-2; D may be TRBD1 (5 bases). The germline V gene has CDR1 SGHRS and CDR2 YFSETQ. The V end lost 0 bases, the J end lost 4 bases, and 10 bases lay between the germline ends. The CDR3 length is 14 residues.

The chain couples TRBV5-6 to TRBJ2-7; D possibly corresponds to TRBD1 (7 bases). The germline V gene encodes CDR1 SGHDT and CDR2 YYEEEE. The CDR3 has 16 residues. V lost 4 bases, J lost 3 bases, and 20 bases lay in between. CDR3 nucleotide sequence: TGTGCCAGCAGCGGGGGGAACAGGGGAATAGTCTACGAGCAGTACTTC. Residues: CASSGGNRGIVYEQYF.

This chain joins TRBV19 and TRBJ2-2, with TRBD1 identical over 12 bases. The V gene's germline CDR1 is LNHDA and CDR2 SQIVND (reference sequence). Losses at the gene ends were 10 bases for V and 7 bases for J; bases not matched to a gene: 4. The CDR3 extends over 13 amino acids. The CDR3 nucleotides read TGTGCCACGGGACAGGGGGCAAACGGGGAGCTGTTTTTT. Translation gives CATGQGANGELFF.

The chain links TRBV9 to TRBJ1-1; D is uncertain. There are 13 residues in the CDR3. Trimming cost V 0 bases and J 3 bases, with 6 bases left between them. Germline assignment: CDR1 SGDLS and CDR2 YYNGEE. As DNA, the CDR3 is TGTGCCAGCAGCGTAGACTTGGACACTGAAGCTTTCTTT. Its translation is CASSVDLDTEAFF.

The gene calls are TRBV5-6 and TRBJ2-7, with D tentatively TRBD2 (6 bases). The V end lost 4 bases, the J end lost 7 bases, and 18 bases lay between the germline ends. CDR1 SGHDT and CDR2 YYEEEE come from the germline V gene. The length of the CDR3 is 14 residues. CDR3 amino acids: CASSPSEVGREQYF. The DNA of the CDR3 is TGTGCCAGCAGCCCTAGCGAGGTTGGTCGAGAGCAGTACTTC.

This chain joins TRBV18 and TRBJ1-4; 7 bases match TRBD1. Per the germline V gene, CDR1 is KGHSH and CDR2 is LQKENI. J was trimmed by 3 bases and V by 3 bases; bases with no gene match: 16. This CDR3 spans 19 amino acids. CDR3 coding DNA: TGTGCCAGCTCACCTATAATAGGGGGCGGAATAGGCCCTAATGAAAAACTGTTTTTT. It translates to CASSPIIGGGIGPNEKLFF.

This clone was counted a few times. The chain joins TRBV2 to TRBJ1-1, with 8 bases identical to TRBD1. The CDR3 runs 12 residues. J gave up 7 bases and V 4 bases, and 2 bases lay outside the gene matches. Germline CDR1 SNHLY, CDR2 FYNNEI. For the CDR3, the DNA is TGTGCCAGCAGTGGGACAGGGAATGAAGCTTTCTTT. Protein sequence: CASSGTGNEAFF. The whole variable domain, filled in from reference TRBV2 and TRBJ1-1, reads EPEVTQTPSHQVTQMGQEVILRCVPISNHLYFYWYRQILGQKVEFLVSFYNNEISEKSEIFDDQFSVERPDGSNFTLKIRSTKLEDSAMYFCASSGTGNEAFFGQGTRLTVV.

The V and J genes are TRBV27 and TRBJ1-5; D perhaps matches TRBD1 (6 bases). Germline lookup yields CDR1 MNHEY and CDR2 SMNVEV (reference sequence). V lost 3 bases and J lost 5, with 14 bases in between. The CDR3 is 15 amino acids. The CDR3 sequence: CASSFLGGAYQPQHF. CDR3 in DNA: TGTGCCAGCAGTTTCCTCGGGGGGGCCTATCAGCCCCAGCATTTT.

Concerning this clone: This probably arose from a read error, given a far larger clone one base away. The V call is TRBV7-9, the J call TRBJ2-7; D ambiguous. Between the trimmed V and J ends, which lost 3 bases and 0 bases, there was a span of 6 bases. CDR1 and CDR2 (germline): SEHNR, FQNEAQ (reference sequence). CDR3 length: 13 residues. The CDR3 region is CASSFSSSYEQYF. The CDR3 DNA is TGTGCCAGCAGCTTTTCCAGCTCCTACGAGCAGTACTTC.

The chain combines TRBV25-1 with TRBJ1-4; no clear D gene. Trimming stripped 7 bases from V and 6 bases from J, with 15 bases between. In germline, CDR1 is MGHDK, CDR2 SYGVNS. The CDR3 spans 14 residues. Here the CDR3 DNA reads TGTGCCAGCATGGAAACCGGGAGGGATGAAAAACTGTTTTTT. This translates into CASMETGRDEKLFF.

The chain couples TRBV14 to TRBJ2-5; D possibly corresponds to TRBD1 (5 bases). Between the trimmed V and J ends, which lost 7 bases and 2 bases, there was a span of 17 bases. Germline CDR1 SGHDN, CDR2 FVKESK. CDR3 length equals 15 residues. This CDR3 is CASNKGQGRQETQYF. In nucleotides, the CDR3 is TGTGCCAGCAACAAGGGCCAGGGTCGGCAAGAGACCCAGTACTTC.

The chain carries TRBV28 and TRBJ1-2, with 7 bases lining up with TRBD1. V lost 7 bases to trimming and J lost 4 bases; unmatched junction nucleotides: 9. Germline lookup yields CDR1 MDHEN and CDR2 SYDVKM. This CDR3 region has 14 residues. The CDR3 spells CASNTGERSYGYTF. The CDR3 coding sequence is TGTGCCAGCAATACAGGGGAACGTTCCTATGGCTACACCTTC.

CDR3 nucleotide sequence: TGTGCCAGCAGTTTATATAGGAACACTGAAGCTTTCTTT. It specifies CASSLYRNTEAFF. This chain connects TRBV28 to TRBJ1-1; no definite D call. Germline V gene sequence: CDR1 MDHEN, CDR2 SYDVKM. V was trimmed by 1 base and J by 1 base, leaving 4 bases between them. The CDR3 covers 13 residues.

The chain links TRBV5-1 to TRBJ1-3, with a possible D match to TRBD1 (6 bases). V dropped 5 bases and J dropped 0 bases, with 12 bases sitting between them. The CDR3 has 15 residues. Germline V gene sequence: CDR1 SGHRS, CDR2 YFSETQ. The CDR3 DNA is TGCGCCAGCAGGAAGGGGGATTCCTCTGGAAACACCATATATTTT. The encoded protein is CASRKGDSSGNTIYF.

This chain links TRBV9 with TRBJ2-7, with a weak D call TRBD2 (6 bases). V gave up 8 bases and J gave up 2 bases, with 14 bases separating them. From germline, CDR1 is SGDLS and CDR2 YYNGEE. CDR3 length equals 13 residues. The CDR3 nucleotides are TGTGCCAGAAACCCGGGGGTCCCCTACGAGCAGTACTTC. This sequence encodes CARNPGVPYEQYF. Variable domain in full (rest from reference TRBV9 and TRBJ2-7): DSGVTQTPKHLITATGQRVTLRCSPRSGDLSVYWYQQSLDQGLQFLIQYYNGEERAKGNILERFSAQQFPDLHSELNLSSLELGDSALYFCARNPGVPYEQYFGPGTRLTVT.

The rearrangement uses TRBV30 and TRBJ2-1; D may be TRBD2 (6 bases). Trimming took 3 bases from V and 4 from J, leaving 13 bases between them. Germline V gene data show CDR1 as GTSNPN and CDR2 as SVGIG (reference sequence). The CDR3 has 14 residues. CDR3 DNA sequence: TGTGCCTGGAGCCCCCTGGGACTGTACAATGAGCAGTTCTTC. Translation: CAWSPLGLYNEQFF.

This clone was detected a few times. The chain combines TRBV6-1 with TRBJ2-1; 11 nucleotides align to TRBD2. The CDR3 covers 17 residues. Germline CDR1 MNHNS, CDR2 SASEGT. Losses at the gene ends were 2 bases for V and 8 bases for J; bases not matched to a gene: 11. The CDR3 DNA reads TGTGCCAGCAGTGAATCGCTAGCGGGAGGAGGGGTCTATGAGCAGTTCTTC. Translating it yields CASSESLAGGGVYEQFF.

In its sample, this clone was seen a few times. This chain connects TRBV6-6 to TRBJ1-1, with 7 bases identical to TRBD1. V lost 2 bases to trimming and J lost 8 bases; unmatched junction nucleotides: 11. Germline assignment: CDR1 MNHNY and CDR2 SVGAGI (reference sequence). The CDR3 loop spans 15 amino acids. CDR3 nucleotides: TGTGCCAGCAGTTACCTCAAGAGGGACAGTGGGGAAGCTTTCTTT. Translation: CASSYLKRDSGEAFF.

The rearrangement joins TRBV6-5 to TRBJ2-7, with D possibly matching TRBD1 (5 bases). Per germline, CDR1 MNHEY and CDR2 SVGAGI. There are 14 residues in the CDR3. Trimming took 2 bases from V and 3 from J, leaving 11 bases between them. The CDR3, as DNA: TGTGCCAGCAGTTACGGTCAGGGAAGCTACGAGCAGTACTTC. It codes for CASSYGQGSYEQYF.

This chain links TRBV7-3 with TRBJ2-3; a weak D match, TRBD2 (6 bases). The V end was cut by 2 bases, the J end by 3 bases, with 12 bases between. From germline, CDR1 is SGHTA and CDR2 FQGTGA. The CDR3 has 15 amino acids. The CDR3 region has the DNA TGTGCCAGCAGCTTAGGGGGGATAAGGACAGATACGCAGTATTTT. Translated: CASSLGGIRTDTQYF.

The rearrangement joins TRBV6-1 to TRBJ2-3, with 10 nucleotides matching TRBD2. Germline V gene sequence: CDR1 MNHNS, CDR2 SASEGT. With 0 bases clipped from V and 6 bases from J, the junction kept 9 bases outside the gene matches. The CDR3 is 17 residues long. For the CDR3, the DNA is TGTGCCAGCAGTGAAGCCTCGTCTAGCGGGGGTCGGGATACGCAGTATTTT. Its translation is CASSEASSSGGRDTQYF.

The gene calls are TRBV7-8 and TRBJ1-3; TRBD1 is a possible D gene (5 bases). This CDR3 has 16 residues. Germline V CDR1 and CDR2: SGHVS, FQNEAQ. V shed 6 bases and J shed 4 bases, with 19 bases lying between them. The CDR3 coding sequence is TGTGCCAGCAGTGTTTGGGGCCTCGGGGGAGGAAACACCATATATTTT. It is translated as CASSVWGLGGGNTIYF.

The chain recombines TRBV27 with TRBJ2-1; 7 nucleotides align to TRBD2. J lost 2 bases, V lost 6 bases, and 16 bases had no gene match. From germline, CDR1 is MNHEY and CDR2 SMNVEV (reference sequence). The CDR3 is made up of 18 amino acids. This CDR3 is CASSTGTTSQSTYNEQFF. The CDR3 nucleotides are TGTGCCAGCAGCACCGGGACTACCTCCCAGAGCACCTACAATGAGCAGTTCTTC.

The chain couples TRBV9 to TRBJ2-7; 9 nucleotides agree with TRBD1. Per the germline V gene, CDR1 is SGDLS and CDR2 is YYNGEE. V lost 5 bases and J lost 1; bases outside the gene matches: 7. The CDR3 contains 15 residues. The CDR3 region has the DNA TGTGCCAGCAGTCCCCGGGACAGGGCTTCCTACGAGCAGTACTTC. It specifies CASSPRDRASYEQYF.

The V call is TRBV18, the J call TRBJ1-1, with TRBD1 matching over 8 bases. The V gene's germline CDR1 is KGHSH and CDR2 LQKENI. Germline trimming cut 3 bases from V and 5 bases from J; bases unmatched to any gene: 5. The CDR3 is 14 amino acids. The DNA for the CDR3 is TGTGCCAGCTCACCCGACAGGGGAGGTACTGAAGCTTTCTTT. Amino acid sequence: CASSPDRGGTEAFF.

This clone occurred a few times. The chain links TRBV6-5 to TRBJ1-5; 10 bases agree with TRBD1. Germline-derived CDR1 and CDR2 are MNHEY and SVGAGI. The CDR3 runs 15 residues. V lost 6 bases, J lost 2 bases, and 4 bases stayed unmatched. The CDR3 region is CASSRTGGGNQPQHF. In DNA form, the CDR3 reads TGTGCCAGCAGCCGGACAGGGGGAGGCAATCAGCCCCAGCATTTT.

The V call is TRBV7-2, the J call TRBJ2-7, with 8 bases fitting TRBD1. The length of the CDR3 is 16 residues. Germline CDR1 is SGHTA and CDR2 is FQGNSA. Trimming at V came to 3 bases and at J to 5 bases, leaving 12 bases not matched to a gene. This CDR3 reads CASSLIGQGPWDEQYF. The CDR3 DNA reads TGTGCCAGCAGCTTGATTGGACAGGGACCTTGGGACGAGCAGTACTTC.

The chain's CDR3 is CASSSQGLANYGYTF. CDR3 DNA: TGTGCCAGCAGCTCTCAGGGCCTAGCTAACTATGGCTACACCTTC. This chain links TRBV5-8 with TRBJ1-2; D may be TRBD1 (5 bases). This CDR3 has 15 residues. V lost 3 bases and J lost 0, with 12 bases in between. The germline V gene has CDR1 SGHTS and CDR2 YDEGEE.

The gene calls are TRBV2 and TRBJ2-7, with D unresolved. This CDR3 is 14 amino acids long. Between the trimmed V and J ends, which lost 10 bases and 5 bases, there was a span of 21 bases. CDR1 SNHLY and CDR2 FYNNEI come from the germline V gene. As DNA, the CDR3 is TGTGCCACCCGCGAAGACGCTAGTCCCGACGAGCAGTACTTC. Translation gives CATREDASPDEQYF.

This CDR3 is CASSSRQGNTGELFF. CDR3 nucleotides: TGTGCCAGCAGCTCCCGACAGGGGAACACCGGGGAGCTGTTTTTT. This sequence joins TRBV5-4 and TRBJ2-2; 7 bases are shared with TRBD1. Trimming cost V 3 bases and J 1 base; bases outside gene matches: 3. CDR3 length: 15 amino acids. Per germline, CDR1 SGHNT and CDR2 YYREEE (reference sequence).

V and J are TRBV7-3 and TRBJ2-1; possibly TRBD1 for D (6 bases). This CDR3 is 14 amino acids long. Germline lookup yields CDR1 SGHTA and CDR2 FQGTGA. The V end lost 5 bases, the J end lost 4 bases, and 12 bases lay between the germline ends. The DNA of the CDR3 is TGTGCCAGCAGCGAGGGACAAGGGTACAATGAGCAGTTCTTC. Translation gives CASSEGQGYNEQFF.